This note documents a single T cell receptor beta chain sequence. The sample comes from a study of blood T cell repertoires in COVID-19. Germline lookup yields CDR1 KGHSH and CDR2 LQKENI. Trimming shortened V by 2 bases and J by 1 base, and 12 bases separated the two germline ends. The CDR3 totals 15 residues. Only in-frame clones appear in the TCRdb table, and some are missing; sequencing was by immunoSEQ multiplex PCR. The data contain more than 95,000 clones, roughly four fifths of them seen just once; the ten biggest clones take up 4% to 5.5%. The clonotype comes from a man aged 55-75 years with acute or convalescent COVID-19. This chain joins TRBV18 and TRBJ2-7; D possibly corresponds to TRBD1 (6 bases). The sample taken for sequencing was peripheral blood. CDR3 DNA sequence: TGTGCCAGCTCACCAATCCAGGGGAAGTCCTACGAGCAGTACTTC. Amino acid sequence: CASSPIQGKSYEQYF.